The 8 T cell receptor beta chains below come from one sample, sequenced in a study of blood T cell repertoires in COVID-19. Repertoires were generated with immunoSEQ multiplex PCR, while TCRdb's copy carries only in-frame clones and drops some. The sample contains about 180,000 clones, roughly 83% of which appear only once. The sequencing sample was made of peripheral blood. All receptors derive from a human donor in a cohort sampled during active COVID-19.

The chain carries TRBV7-3 and TRBJ1-1; TRBD1 matches at 7 bases. The germline gives CDR1 SGHTA, CDR2 FQGTGA. The V gene end was trimmed by 4 bases and the J gene end by 1 base; junction bases not matched to a gene: 0. The CDR3 covers 13 residues. CDR3 protein: CASSWTGNTEAFF. The CDR3 DNA sequence: TGTGCCAGCAGCTGGACAGGGAACACTGAAGCTTTCTTT. The variable domain in full, with the rest retrieved from reference TRBV7-3 and TRBJ1-1, is GAGVSQTPSNKVTEKGKYVELRCDPISGHTALYWYRQSLGQGPEFLIYFQGTGAADDSGLPNDRFFAVRPEGSVSTLKIQRTERGDSAVYLCASSWTGNTEAFFGQGTRLTVV.

This chain links TRBV3-1 (or the pseudogene TRBV3-2) with TRBJ1-3; the D gene is possibly TRBD1 (6 bases). The V and J ends lost 5 bases and 4 bases respectively, with 18 bases between them. Germline lookup yields CDR1 LGHDT and CDR2 YNNKEL (reference sequence). This CDR3 has 16 amino acids. The CDR3 here is CASSGFNRALGNTIYF. DNA of the CDR3: TGTGCCAGCAGCGGCTTCAACAGGGCATTGGGAAACACCATATATTTT.

The chain links TRBV4-1 to TRBJ1-2; D may be TRBD1 (5 bases). Per germline, CDR1 MGHRA and CDR2 YSYEKL. The CDR3 length is 14 residues. Trimming pared 1 base from V and 8 bases from J, leaving 14 bases between. The CDR3 bases are TGCGCCAGCAGCCAAGCTCAGGGCCCTCTAGGCTACACCTTC. The encoded protein is CASSQAQGPLGYTF.

The chain joins TRBV11-2 to TRBJ1-2; D uncertain. Trimming cost V 1 base and J 5 bases, with 17 bases left between them. Germline lookup yields CDR1 SGHAT and CDR2 FQNNGV. The CDR3 extends over 16 amino acids. The chain's CDR3 is CASSLGVGASDYGYTF. In DNA form, the CDR3 reads TGTGCCAGCAGCTTAGGGGTAGGAGCCAGCGATTATGGCTACACCTTC. Looking up the rest from reference TRBV11-2 and TRBJ1-2 gives the full variable domain: EAGVAQSPRYKIIEKRQSVAFWCNPISGHATLYWYQQILGQGPKLLIQFQNNGVVDDSQLPKDRFSAERLKGVDSTLKIQPAKLEDSAVYLCASSLGVGASDYGYTFGSGTRLTVV.

This chain connects TRBV19 to TRBJ2-7, with D possibly TRBD2 on 6 matching bases. Germline V gives CDR1 LNHDA, CDR2 SQIVND (reference sequence). The CDR3 is made up of 13 amino acids. Trimming stripped 6 bases from V and 0 bases from J, with 9 bases between. The CDR3 region has the DNA TGTGCCAGTAGCGCGGGGACCTCCTACGAGCAGTACTTC. This encodes CASSAGTSYEQYF.

This chain links TRBV18 with TRBJ2-1; tentatively, D is TRBD2 (6 bases). The V end lost 3 bases, the J end lost 8 bases, and 17 bases lay between the germline ends. The CDR3 is 15 residues long. Germline V gives CDR1 KGHSH, CDR2 LQKENI. The CDR3 sequence is CASSPLPSVADEQFF. In DNA, the CDR3 is TGTGCCAGCTCACCCCTGCCTAGCGTGGCCGATGAGCAGTTCTTC.

CDR3 protein: CASSSRQGSFGGYTF. The CDR3, as DNA: TGTGCCAGCAGTTCCCGACAGGGTAGTTTCGGTGGCTACACCTTC. The chain has TRBV2 and TRBJ1-2; 7 nucleotides align to TRBD1. From germline, CDR1 is SNHLY and CDR2 FYNNEI. V trimming: 5 bases; J trimming: 7 bases; junction bases outside the gene matches: 13. The CDR3 extends over 15 amino acids.

The CDR3 bases are TGCGCCAGCTCCATGCGGGGGGGACGGACTGAAGCTTTCTTT. Its translation is CASSMRGGRTEAFF. V usage is TRBV10-1 and J usage is TRBJ1-1, with D possibly being TRBD1 (5 bases). The CDR3 is made up of 14 amino acids. Per germline, CDR1 WNHNN and CDR2 SYGVQD (reference sequence). V gave up 8 bases and J gave up 5 bases, with 18 bases separating them.